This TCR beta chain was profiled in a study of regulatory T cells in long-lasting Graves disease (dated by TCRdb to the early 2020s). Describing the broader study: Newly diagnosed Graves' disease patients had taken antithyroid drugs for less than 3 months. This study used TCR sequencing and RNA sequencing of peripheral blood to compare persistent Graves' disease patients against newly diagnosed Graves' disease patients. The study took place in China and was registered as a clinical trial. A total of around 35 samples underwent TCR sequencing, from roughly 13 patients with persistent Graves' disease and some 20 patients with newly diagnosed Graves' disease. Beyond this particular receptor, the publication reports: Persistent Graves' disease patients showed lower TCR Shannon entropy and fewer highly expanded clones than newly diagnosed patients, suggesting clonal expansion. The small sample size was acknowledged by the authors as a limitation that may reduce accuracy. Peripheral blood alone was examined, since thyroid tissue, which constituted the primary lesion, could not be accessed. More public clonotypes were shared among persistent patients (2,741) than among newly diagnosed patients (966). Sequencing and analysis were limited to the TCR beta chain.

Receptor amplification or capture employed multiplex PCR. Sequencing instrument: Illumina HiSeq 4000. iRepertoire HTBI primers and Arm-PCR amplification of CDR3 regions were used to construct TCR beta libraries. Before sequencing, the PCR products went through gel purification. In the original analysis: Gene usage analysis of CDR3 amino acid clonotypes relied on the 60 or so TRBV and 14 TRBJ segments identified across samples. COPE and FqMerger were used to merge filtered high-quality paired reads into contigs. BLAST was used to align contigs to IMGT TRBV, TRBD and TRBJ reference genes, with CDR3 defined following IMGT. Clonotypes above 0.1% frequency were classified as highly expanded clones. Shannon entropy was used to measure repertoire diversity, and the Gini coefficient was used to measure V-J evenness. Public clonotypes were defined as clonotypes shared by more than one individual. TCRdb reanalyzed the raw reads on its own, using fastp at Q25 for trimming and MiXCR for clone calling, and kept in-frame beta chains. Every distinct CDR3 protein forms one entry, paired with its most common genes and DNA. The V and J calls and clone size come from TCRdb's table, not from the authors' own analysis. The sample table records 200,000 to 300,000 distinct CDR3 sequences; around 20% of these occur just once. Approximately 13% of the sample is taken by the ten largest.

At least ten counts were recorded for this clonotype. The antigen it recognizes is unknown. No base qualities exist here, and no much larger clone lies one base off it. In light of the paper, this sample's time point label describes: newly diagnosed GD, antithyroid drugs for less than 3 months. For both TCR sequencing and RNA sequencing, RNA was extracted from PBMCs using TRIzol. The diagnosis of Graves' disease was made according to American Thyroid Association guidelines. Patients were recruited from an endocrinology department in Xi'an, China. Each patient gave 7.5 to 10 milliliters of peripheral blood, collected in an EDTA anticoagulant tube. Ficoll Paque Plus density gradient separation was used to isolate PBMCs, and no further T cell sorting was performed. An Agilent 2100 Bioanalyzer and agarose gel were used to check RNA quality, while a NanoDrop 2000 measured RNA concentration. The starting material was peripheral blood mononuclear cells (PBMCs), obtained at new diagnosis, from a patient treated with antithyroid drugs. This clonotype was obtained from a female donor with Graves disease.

At the DNA level, the sequence is TGTGCCAGCAGTCTCACGGGACTAGCCCTCAATGAGCAGTTCTTC. Its product reads: CASSLTGLALNEQFF. The V and J genes are TRBV28 and TRBJ2-1, and TRBD2 aligns with 9 junction nucleotides. Trimming leaves V shorter by 5 bases and J shorter by 6 bases, with the junction holding 8 bases beyond the gene matches. From the cysteine through the phenylalanine, the CDR3 covers 15 amino acids. Only the CDR3 portion is preserved as DNA: 45 bases, with reading frame beginning at the first base. The germline V gene yields MDHEN for CDR1 and SYDVKM for CDR2.